This entry concerns a single TCR beta chain. In TCRdb, the 5' RACE reads were re-called with MiXCR into one record per CDR3 protein. The sample yields approximately 150,000 distinct CDR3 sequences, under 45% seen once. Trimming stripped 1 base from V and 8 bases from J, with 14 bases between. The germline gives CDR1 MDHEN, CDR2 SYDVKM. This CDR3 has 14 residues. The sample is drawn from a study of CD8 T cells in ankylosing spondylitis. The clonotype originates from a male donor with ankylosing spondylitis. Sequenced sample: synovial fluid, either unsorted or a sorted T cell fraction (not recorded which). The rearrangement links TRBV28 to TRBJ1-1; D ambiguous. The CDR3 loop is CASSLFLPGGEAFF. The CDR3 DNA sequence: TGTGCCAGCAGTTTATTCTTACCCGGAGGGGAAGCTTTCTTT.